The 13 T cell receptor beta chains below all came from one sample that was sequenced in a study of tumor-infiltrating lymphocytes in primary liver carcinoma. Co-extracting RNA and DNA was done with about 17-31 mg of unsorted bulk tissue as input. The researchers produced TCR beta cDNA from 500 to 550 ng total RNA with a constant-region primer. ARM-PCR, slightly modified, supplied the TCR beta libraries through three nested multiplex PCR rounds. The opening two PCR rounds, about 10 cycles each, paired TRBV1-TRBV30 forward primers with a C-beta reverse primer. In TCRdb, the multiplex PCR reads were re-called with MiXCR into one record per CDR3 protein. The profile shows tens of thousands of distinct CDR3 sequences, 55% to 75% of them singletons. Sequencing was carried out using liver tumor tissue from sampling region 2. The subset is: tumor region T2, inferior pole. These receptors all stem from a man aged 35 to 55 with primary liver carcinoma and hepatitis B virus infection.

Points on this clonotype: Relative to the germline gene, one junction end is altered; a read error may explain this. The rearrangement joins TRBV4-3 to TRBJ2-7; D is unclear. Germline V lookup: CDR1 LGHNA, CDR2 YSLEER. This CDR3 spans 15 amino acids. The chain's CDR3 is CTSSQDLNGAYEEYF. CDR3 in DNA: TGCACCAGCAGCCAAGATCTGAACGGAGCCTACGAGGAGTACTTC.

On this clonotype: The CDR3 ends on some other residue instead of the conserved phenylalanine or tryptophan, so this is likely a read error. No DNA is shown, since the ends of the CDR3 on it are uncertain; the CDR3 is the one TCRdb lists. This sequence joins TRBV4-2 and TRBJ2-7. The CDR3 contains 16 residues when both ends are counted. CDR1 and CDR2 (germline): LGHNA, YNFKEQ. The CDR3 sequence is CASSQVERSSFGEQYL.

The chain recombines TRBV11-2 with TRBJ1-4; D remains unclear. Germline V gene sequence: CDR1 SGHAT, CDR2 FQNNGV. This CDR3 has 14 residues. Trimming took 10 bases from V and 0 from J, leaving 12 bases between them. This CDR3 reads CATSRFATNEKLFF. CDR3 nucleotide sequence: TGTGCCACCAGTAGATTTGCAACTAATGAAAAACTGTTTTTT.

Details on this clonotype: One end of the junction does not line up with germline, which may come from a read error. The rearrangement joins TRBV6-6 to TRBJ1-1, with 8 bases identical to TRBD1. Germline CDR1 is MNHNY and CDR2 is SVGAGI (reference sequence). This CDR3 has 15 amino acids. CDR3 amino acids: CARSSTGQGSGEAFF. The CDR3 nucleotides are TGTGCCAGAAGTTCCACCGGACAGGGAAGCGGCGAAGCTTTCTTT.

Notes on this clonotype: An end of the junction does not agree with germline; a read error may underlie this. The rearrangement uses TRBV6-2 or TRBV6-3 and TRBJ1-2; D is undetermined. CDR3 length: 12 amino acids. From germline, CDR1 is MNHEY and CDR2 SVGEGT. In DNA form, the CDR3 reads TGTGTCAGCAGCCCAACAGCCTATGACTACACCTTC. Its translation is CVSSPTAYDYTF.

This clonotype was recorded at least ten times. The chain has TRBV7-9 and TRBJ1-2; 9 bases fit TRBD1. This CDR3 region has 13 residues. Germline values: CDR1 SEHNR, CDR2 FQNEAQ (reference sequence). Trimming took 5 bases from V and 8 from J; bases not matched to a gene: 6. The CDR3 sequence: CASSRDRDVGYTF. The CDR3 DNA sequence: TGTGCCAGCAGCCGGGACAGGGACGTGGGCTACACCTTC.

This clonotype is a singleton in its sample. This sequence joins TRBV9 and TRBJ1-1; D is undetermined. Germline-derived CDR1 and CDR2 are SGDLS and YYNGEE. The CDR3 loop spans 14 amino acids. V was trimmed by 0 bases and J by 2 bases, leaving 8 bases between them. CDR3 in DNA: TGTGCCAGCAGCGTAGTGTTGGGAAACACTGAAGCTTTCTTT. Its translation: CASSVVLGNTEAFF.

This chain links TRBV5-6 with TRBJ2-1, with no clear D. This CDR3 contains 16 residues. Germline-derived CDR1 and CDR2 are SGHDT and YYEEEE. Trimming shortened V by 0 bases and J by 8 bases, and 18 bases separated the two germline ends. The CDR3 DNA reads TGTGCCAGCAGCTTGGATTTGGCGGAAATCGGCGATGAGCAGTTCTTC. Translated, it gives CASSLDLAEIGDEQFF.

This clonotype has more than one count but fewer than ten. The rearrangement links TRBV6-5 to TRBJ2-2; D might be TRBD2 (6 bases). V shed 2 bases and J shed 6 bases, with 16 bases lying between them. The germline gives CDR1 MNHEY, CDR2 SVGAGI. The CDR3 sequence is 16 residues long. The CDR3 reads CASSYLTSGRPGELFF. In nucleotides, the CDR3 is TGTGCCAGCAGTTACCTGACTAGTGGGAGGCCCGGGGAGCTGTTTTTT.

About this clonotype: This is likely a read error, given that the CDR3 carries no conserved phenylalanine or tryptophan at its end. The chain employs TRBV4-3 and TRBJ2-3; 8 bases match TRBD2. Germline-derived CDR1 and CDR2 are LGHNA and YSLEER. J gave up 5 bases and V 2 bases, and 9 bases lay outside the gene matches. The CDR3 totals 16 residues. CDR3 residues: CASSQPGRARRDTQYS. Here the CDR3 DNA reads TGCGCCAGCAGCCAACCCGGGAGGGCCCGGAGAGATACGCAGTATTCT.

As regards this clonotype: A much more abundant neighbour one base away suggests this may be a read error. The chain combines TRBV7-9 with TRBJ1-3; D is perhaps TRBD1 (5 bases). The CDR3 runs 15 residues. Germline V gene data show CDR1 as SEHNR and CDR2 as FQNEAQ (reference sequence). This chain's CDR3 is CARSFWDPSGNTIYF. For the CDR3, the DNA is TGTGCCAGAAGCTTTTGGGACCCCTCTGGAAACACCATATATTTT. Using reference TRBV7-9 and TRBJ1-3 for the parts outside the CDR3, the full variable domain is DTGVSQNPRHKITKRGQNVTFRCDPISEHNRLYWYRQTLGQGPEFLTYFQNEAQLEKSRLLSDRFSAERPKGSFSTLEIQRTEQGDSAMYLCARSFWDPSGNTIYFGEGSWLTVV.

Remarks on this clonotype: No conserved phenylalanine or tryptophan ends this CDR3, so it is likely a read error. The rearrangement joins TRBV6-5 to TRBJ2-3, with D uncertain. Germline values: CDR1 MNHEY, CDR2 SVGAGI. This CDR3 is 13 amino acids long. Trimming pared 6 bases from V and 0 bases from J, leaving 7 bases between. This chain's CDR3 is CASSLQSTDTQYL. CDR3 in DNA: TGTGCCAGCAGCCTCCAGAGCACAGATACGCAGTATTTA.

This CDR3 reads CASSLDLGVARPQHF. CDR3 in DNA: TGTGCCAGCAGCTTAGATCTGGGCGTGGCTCGGCCCCAGCATTTT. This sequence joins TRBV11-3 and TRBJ1-5; no clear D. Germline V gives CDR1 SGHNT, CDR2 YENEEA. The CDR3 is 15 residues long. Trimming removed 0 bases at V and 9 bases at J, with 15 bases between.